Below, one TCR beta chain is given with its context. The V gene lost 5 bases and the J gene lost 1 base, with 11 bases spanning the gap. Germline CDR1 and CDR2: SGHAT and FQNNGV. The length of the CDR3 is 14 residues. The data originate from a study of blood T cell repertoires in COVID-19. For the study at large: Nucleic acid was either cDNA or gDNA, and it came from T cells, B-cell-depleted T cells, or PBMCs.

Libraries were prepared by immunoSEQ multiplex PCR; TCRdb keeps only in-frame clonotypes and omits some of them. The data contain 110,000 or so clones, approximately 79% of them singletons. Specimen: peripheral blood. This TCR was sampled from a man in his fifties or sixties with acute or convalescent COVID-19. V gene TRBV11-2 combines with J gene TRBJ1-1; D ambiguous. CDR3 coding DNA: TGTGCCAGCAGCACCAACTGGAGGAACACTGAAGCTTTCTTT. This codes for CASSTNWRNTEAFF. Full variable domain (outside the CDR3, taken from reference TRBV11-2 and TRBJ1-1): EAGVAQSPRYKIIEKRQSVAFWCNPISGHATLYWYQQILGQGPKLLIQFQNNGVVDDSQLPKDRFSAERLKGVDSTLKIQPAKLEDSAVYLCASSTNWRNTEAFFGQGTRLTVV.